A selection of T cell receptor beta chains follows, all from one sample in a study of shared clonotypes between healthy human individuals. The table came from immunoSEQ multiplex PCR; TCRdb's copy has only in-frame clones and leaves some out. The sample shows some 500,000 clones, 95% to 96% of them seen only once. Sequenced material: naive CD4+ T cells sorted from blood. The receptors stem from a woman aged 25 to 45 in good health. Each CDR3 is given with its conserved first and last residue. Each record gives: J gene, D gene, clone size, V gene, CDR3 protein. D genes are given only for firm matches. Rows give clone size only sometimes, using once, few, many, or a class for an expanded clone.

TRBJ2-2 | - | - | TRBV7-6 | CASSSSPGPVPGELFF
TRBJ1-3 | - | - | TRBV21-1 | CASSWGQFPGNTIYF
TRBJ2-1 | TRBD2 | - | TRBV7-2 | CASSLDRPSGRSLYNEQFF
TRBJ2-1 | TRBD2 | - | TRBV10-3 | CAISTPVAGGLNEQFF
TRBJ2-2 | - | - | TRBV27 | CASSKTAGPLGGELFF
TRBJ2-7 | - | once | TRBV5-8 | CASSFYDISYEQYF
TRBJ2-7 | TRBD2 | - | TRBV2 | CASSPQLLMTSGYEQYF
TRBJ2-2 | TRBD2 | - | TRBV4-1 | CASSRMSRGGSGELFF
TRBJ2-2 | - | - | TRBV5-1 | CASSLGTLQDTGELFF
TRBJ1-5 | - | - | TRBV6-1 | CASSSGQSNQPQHF
TRBJ2-5 | - | - | TRBV7-6 | CASSLGLNQETQYF
TRBJ2-5 | - | - | TRBV28 | CASNPGSFQETQYF
TRBJ2-7 | - | - | TRBV27 | CASSSSPYHEQYF
TRBJ1-1 | - | - | TRBV28 | CASLDLRTEAFF
TRBJ2-5 | - | - | TRBV2 | CASSGGESAAVFVTQYF
TRBJ2-1 | TRBD2 | - | TRBV2 | CASSQTSGSGNEQFF
TRBJ2-2 | - | - | TRBV4-1 | CASSQVSAGASTGELFF
TRBJ1-1 | - | - | TRBV4-1 | CASSQSRVLNTEAFF
TRBJ2-5 | TRBD2 | - | TRBV7-3 | CASSPHPAGGPETQYF
TRBJ2-2 | TRBD1 | - | TRBV29-1 | CSVSQRQGTGELFF
TRBJ1-1 | - | once | TRBV5-5 | CASSGDPGPGAEAFF
TRBJ2-5 | TRBD2 | - | TRBV11-2 | CASSRLAGIEETQYF
TRBJ2-7 | - | - | TRBV7-2 | CASSFSRAYEQYF